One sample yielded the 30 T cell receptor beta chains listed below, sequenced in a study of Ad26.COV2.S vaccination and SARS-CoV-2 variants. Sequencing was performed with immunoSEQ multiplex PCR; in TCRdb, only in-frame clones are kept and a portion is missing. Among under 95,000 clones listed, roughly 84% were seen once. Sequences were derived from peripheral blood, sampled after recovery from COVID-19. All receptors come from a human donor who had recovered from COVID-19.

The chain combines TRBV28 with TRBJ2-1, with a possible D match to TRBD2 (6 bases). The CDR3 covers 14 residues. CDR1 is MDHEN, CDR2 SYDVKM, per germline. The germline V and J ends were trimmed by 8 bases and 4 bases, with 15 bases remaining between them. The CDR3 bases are TGTGCCAGCCCCCCCGGGGGAAATTACAATGAGCAGTTCTTC. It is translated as CASPPGGNYNEQFF.

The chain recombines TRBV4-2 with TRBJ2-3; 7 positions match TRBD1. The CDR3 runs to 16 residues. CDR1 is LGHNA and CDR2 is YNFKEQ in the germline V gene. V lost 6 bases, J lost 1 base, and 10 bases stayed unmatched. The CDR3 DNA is TGTGCCAGCAGTCGTCCCCGAGACAGGGGCACAGATACGCAGTATTTT. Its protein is CASSRPRDRGTDTQYF.

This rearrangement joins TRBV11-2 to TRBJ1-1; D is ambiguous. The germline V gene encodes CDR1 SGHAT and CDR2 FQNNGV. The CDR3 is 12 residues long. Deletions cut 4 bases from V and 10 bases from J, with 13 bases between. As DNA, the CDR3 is TGTGCCAGCAGCTATGCCACCTCGGCAGCTTTCTTT. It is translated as CASSYATSAAFF.

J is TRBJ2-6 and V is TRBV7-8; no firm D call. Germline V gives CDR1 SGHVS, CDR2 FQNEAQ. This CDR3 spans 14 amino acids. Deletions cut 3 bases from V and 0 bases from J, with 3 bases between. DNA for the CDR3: TGTGCCAGCAGCTTGGTCTCTGGGGCCAACGTCCTGACTTTC. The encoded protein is CASSLVSGANVLTF.

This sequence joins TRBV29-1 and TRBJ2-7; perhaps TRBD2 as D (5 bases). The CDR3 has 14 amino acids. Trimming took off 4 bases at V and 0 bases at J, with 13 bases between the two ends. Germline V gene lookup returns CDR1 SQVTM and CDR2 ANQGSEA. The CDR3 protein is CSVARNRDSYEQYF. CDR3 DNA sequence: TGCAGCGTTGCCCGAAACCGGGACTCCTACGAGCAGTACTTC.

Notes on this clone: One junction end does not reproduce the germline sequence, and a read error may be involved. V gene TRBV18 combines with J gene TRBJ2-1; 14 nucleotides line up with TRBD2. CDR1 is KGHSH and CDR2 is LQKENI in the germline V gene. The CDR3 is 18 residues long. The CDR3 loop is CASSTPGTSGSGGDEQFF. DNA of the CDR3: TGTGCCAGCTCAACACCGGGGACTAGCGGGAGTGGGGGCGATGAGCAGTTCTTC.

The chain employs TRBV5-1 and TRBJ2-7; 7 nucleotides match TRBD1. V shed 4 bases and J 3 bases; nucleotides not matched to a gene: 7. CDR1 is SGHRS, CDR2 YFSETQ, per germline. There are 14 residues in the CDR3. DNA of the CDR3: TGCGCCAGCAGCCAACACGGGACAGTCTACGAGCAGTACTTC. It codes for CASSQHGTVYEQYF.

CDR3 coding DNA: TGTGCCAGCATTCGGCAGGGGGTGGGCGAGCAGTACTTC. This encodes CASIRQGVGEQYF. The genes are TRBV6-5 and TRBJ2-7, with 7 bases that match TRBD1. The CDR3 spans 13 residues. The J segment lost 6 bases and the V segment lost 7 bases, leaving 9 bases of the junction unmatched. Germline V lookup: CDR1 MNHEY, CDR2 SVGAGI.

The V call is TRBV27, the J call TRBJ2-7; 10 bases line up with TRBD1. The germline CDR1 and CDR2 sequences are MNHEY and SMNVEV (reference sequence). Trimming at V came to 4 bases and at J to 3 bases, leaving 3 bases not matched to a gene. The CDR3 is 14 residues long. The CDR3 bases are TGTGCCAGCAGTTCAAGGACAGGGGGCTACGAGCAGTACTTC. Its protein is CASSSRTGGYEQYF.

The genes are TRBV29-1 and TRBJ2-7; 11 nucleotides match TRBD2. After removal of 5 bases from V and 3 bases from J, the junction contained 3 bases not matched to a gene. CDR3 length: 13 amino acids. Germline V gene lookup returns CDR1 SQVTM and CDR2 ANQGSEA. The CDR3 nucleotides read TGCAGCGTTAAGACTAGCGGGAACTACGAGCAGTACTTC. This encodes CSVKTSGNYEQYF.

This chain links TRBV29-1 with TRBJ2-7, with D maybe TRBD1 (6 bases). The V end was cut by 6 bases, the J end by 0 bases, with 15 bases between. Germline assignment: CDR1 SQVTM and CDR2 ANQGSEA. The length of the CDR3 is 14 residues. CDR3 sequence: CSVRQEHTSYEQYF. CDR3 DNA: TGCAGCGTACGACAGGAACATACCTCCTACGAGCAGTACTTC.

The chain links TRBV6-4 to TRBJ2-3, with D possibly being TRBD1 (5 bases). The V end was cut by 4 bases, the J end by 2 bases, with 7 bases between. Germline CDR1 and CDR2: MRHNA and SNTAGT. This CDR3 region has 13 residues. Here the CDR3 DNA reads TGTGCCAGCAGTGGACAGCTCACAGATACGCAGTATTTT. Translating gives CASSGQLTDTQYF.

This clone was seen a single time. CDR3 in DNA: TGTGCCAGCAGCGTTGGCAGTGAAGAGACCCAGTACTTC. Translated, it gives CASSVGSEETQYF. The J gene is TRBJ2-5, the V gene TRBV9; D not resolved. This CDR3 spans 13 amino acids. The V end was cut by 2 bases, the J end by 3 bases, with 8 bases between. Germline CDR1 is SGDLS and CDR2 is YYNGEE.

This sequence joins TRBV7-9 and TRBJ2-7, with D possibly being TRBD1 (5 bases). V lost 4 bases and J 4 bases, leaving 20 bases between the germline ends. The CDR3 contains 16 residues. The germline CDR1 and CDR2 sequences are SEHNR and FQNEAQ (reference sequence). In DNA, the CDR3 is TGTGCCAGCAGCTCCCCTACAAGGACCAAGGGGTACGAGCAGTACTTC. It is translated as CASSSPTRTKGYEQYF.

As DNA, the CDR3 is TGTGCCAGCAGCAGCGGGACGGTCGAGACCCAGTACTTC. Its protein product is CASSSGTVETQYF. The J gene is TRBJ2-5, the V gene TRBV7-2; 7 bases line up with TRBD2. The CDR3 contains 13 residues. The V and J ends lost 5 bases and 5 bases, in that order; junction bases with no gene match: 5. CDR1 is SGHTA and CDR2 is FQGNSA in the germline V gene.

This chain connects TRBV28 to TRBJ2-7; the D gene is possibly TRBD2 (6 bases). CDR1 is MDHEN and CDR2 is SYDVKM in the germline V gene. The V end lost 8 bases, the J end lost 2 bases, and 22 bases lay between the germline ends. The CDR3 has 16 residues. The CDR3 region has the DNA TGTGCCAGCCACGCATCCTCGGGACTGGGAGCCTACGAGCAGTACTTC. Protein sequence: CASHASSGLGAYEQYF.

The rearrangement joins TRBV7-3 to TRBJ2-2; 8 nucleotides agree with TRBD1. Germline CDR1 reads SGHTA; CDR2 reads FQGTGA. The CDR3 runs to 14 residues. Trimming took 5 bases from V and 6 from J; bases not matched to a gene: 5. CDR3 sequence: CASSTGGRAGELFF. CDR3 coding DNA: TGTGCCAGCAGCACAGGGGGGCGGGCCGGGGAGCTGTTTTTT.

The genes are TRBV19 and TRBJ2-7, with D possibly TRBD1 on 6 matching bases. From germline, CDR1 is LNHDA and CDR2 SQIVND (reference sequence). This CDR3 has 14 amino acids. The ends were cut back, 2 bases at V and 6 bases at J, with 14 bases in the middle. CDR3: CASSIPGQYGEQYF. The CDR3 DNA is TGTGCCAGTAGTATACCCGGACAGTACGGCGAGCAGTACTTC. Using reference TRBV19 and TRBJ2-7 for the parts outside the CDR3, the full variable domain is DGGITQSPKYLFRKEGQNVTLSCEQNLNHDAMYWYRQDPGQGLRLIYYSQIVNDFQKGDIAEGYSVSREKKESFPLTVTSAQKNPTAFYLCASSIPGQYGEQYFGPGTRLTVT.

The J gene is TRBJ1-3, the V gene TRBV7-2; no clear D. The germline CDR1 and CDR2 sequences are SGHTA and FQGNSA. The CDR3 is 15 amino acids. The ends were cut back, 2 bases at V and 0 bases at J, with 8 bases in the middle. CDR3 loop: CASSLQDHSGNTIYF. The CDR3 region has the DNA TGTGCCAGCAGCTTACAGGATCACTCTGGAAACACCATATATTTT.

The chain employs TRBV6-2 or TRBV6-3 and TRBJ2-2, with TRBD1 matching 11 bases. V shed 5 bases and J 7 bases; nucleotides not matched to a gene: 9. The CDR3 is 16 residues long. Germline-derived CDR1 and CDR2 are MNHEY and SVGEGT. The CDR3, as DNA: TGTGCCAGCAGTCGCCCGGGACAGGGGGTTATCGGGGAGCTGTTTTTT. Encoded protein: CASSRPGQGVIGELFF.

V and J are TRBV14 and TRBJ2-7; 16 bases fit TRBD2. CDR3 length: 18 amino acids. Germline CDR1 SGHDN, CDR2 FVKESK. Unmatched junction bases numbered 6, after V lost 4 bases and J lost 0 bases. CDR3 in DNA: TGTGCCAGCAGCCCTCCGGGACTAGCGGGAGGGCTCTCCTACGAGCAGTACTTC. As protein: CASSPPGLAGGLSYEQYF. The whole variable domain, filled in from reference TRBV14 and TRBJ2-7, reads EAGVTQFPSHSVIEKGQTVTLRCDPISGHDNLYWYRRVMGKEIKFLLHFVKESKQDESGMPNNRFLAERTGGTYSTLKVQPAELEDSGVYFCASSPPGLAGGLSYEQYFGPGTRLTVT.

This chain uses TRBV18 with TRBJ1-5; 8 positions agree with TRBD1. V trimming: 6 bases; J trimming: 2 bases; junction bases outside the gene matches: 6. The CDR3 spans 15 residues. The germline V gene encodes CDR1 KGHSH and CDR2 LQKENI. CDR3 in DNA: TGTGCCAGCTCTCCAGGGGGCGCGGGCAATCAGCCCCAGCATTTT. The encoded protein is CASSPGGAGNQPQHF.

CDR3 in DNA: TGCGCCAGCAGCCAAAACCGGTGGAACGAGCAGTACTTC. This translates into CASSQNRWNEQYF. The chain carries TRBV4-3 and TRBJ2-7; D ambiguous. V dropped 2 bases and J dropped 5 bases, with 10 bases sitting between them. Germline CDR1 LGHNA, CDR2 YSLEER. CDR3 length: 13 residues.

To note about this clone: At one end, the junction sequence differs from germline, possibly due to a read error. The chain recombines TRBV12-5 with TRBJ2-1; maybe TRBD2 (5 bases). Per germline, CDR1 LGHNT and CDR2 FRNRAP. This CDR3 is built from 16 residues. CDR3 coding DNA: TGTGCTAGTGGTCTGGTCTCCTTCCAGCGGATAGATGAGCAGTTCTTC. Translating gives CASGLVSFQRIDEQFF.

Here the CDR3 DNA reads TGTGCCAGCAGCTTAGCCGCAACGGGTTTCTATGGCTACACCTTC. This sequence encodes CASSLAATGFYGYTF. This chain uses TRBV7-8 with TRBJ1-2; D call uncertain. Between the trimmed V and J ends, which lost 0 bases and 4 bases, there was a span of 12 bases. Germline V gene lookup returns CDR1 SGHVS and CDR2 FQNEAQ. The CDR3 extends over 15 amino acids.

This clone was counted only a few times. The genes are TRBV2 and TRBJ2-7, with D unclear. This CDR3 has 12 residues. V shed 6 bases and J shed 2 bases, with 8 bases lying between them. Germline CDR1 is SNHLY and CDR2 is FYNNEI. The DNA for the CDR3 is TGTGCCAGCAGCGGCTTAACCTACGAGCAGTACTTC. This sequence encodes CASSGLTYEQYF.

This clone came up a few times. CDR3 nucleotides: TGTGCCAGCAGGAACCCAGGGAGCGGTGGCTATGGCTACACCTTC. It translates to CASRNPGSGGYGYTF. This chain uses TRBV28 with TRBJ1-2; D is possibly TRBD1 (5 bases). Trimming removed 6 bases from V and 4 bases from J, with 18 bases in between. The germline V gene encodes CDR1 MDHEN and CDR2 SYDVKM. This CDR3 is built from 15 residues.

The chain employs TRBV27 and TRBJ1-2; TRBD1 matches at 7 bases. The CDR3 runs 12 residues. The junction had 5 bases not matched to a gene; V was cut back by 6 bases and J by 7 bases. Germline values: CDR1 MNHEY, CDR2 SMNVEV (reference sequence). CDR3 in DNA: TGTGCCAGCAGGGAGGGGGCGGTTGGCTACACCTTC. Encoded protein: CASREGAVGYTF.

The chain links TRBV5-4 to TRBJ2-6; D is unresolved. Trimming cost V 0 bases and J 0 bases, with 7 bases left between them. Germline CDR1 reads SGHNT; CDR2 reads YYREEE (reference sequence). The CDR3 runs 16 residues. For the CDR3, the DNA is TGTGCCAGCAGCTTGGGTCAGACCTCTGGGGCCAACGTCCTGACTTTC. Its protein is CASSLGQTSGANVLTF.

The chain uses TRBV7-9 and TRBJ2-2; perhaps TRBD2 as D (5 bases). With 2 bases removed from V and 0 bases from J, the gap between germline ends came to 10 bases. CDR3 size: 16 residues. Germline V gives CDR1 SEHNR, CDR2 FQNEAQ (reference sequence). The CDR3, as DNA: TGTGCCAGCAGCTTACTGGCGGGCACGAACACCGGGGAGCTGTTTTTT. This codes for CASSLLAGTNTGELFF.